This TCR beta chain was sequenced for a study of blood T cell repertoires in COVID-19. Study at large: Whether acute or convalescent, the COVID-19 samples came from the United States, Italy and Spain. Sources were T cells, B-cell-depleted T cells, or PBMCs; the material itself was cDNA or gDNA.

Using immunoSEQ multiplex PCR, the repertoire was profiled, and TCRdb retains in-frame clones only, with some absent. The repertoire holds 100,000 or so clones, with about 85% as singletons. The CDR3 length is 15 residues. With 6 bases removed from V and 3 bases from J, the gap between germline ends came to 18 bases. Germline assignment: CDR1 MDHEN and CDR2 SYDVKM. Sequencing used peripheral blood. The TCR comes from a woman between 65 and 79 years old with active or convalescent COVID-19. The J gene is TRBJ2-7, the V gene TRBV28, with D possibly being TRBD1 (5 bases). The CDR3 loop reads CASRLQGPLIYEQYF. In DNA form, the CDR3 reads TGTGCCAGCAGATTGCAGGGTCCCCTGATCTACGAGCAGTACTTC.